The T cell receptor beta chain under discussion was sequenced for a study of T cells in Graves' hyperthyroidism and ophthalmopathy. Across the study: Initial diagnosis, before any treatment, was when peripheral blood was collected. Points from the study as a whole: With a median lead of roughly 6.2 months before onset, the model predicted ophthalmopathy.

This clonotype was counted at least ten times. Its antigen is currently unknown. Patients showing uncontrolled infection, other autoimmune disease, pregnancy or lactation were ineligible. The TCR beta CDR3 regions underwent amplification using RNA transcripts as the source. In the first-round RT-PCR of the TCR CDR3, the HTBI primer set was used. Each CDR3 protein gets one entry after TCRdb re-called the multiplex PCR reads with MiXCR. The data contain around 340,000 distinct CDR3 sequences, over 15% of them singletons. V gave up 0 bases and J gave up 3 bases, with 14 bases separating them. Germline V gene lookup returns CDR1 DFQATT and CDR2 SNEGSKA (reference sequence). This CDR3 spans 15 amino acids.

This receptor was taken from a woman between 40 and 50 years old with Graves' ophthalmopathy. Material for sequencing was blood. The chain has TRBV20-1 and TRBJ1-2; D uncertain. CDR3 protein: CSARDLSSSDYGYTF. CDR3 bases: TGCAGTGCTAGAGATTTGTCCTCCTCGGACTATGGCTACACCTTC.